This T cell receptor (beta chain) came from a study of T-cell reconstitution after alpha-beta-depleted transplantation in children. Trimming left V 4 bases short and J 1 base short, with 16 bases between. This CDR3 has 16 amino acids. Germline CDR1 and CDR2: MGHRA and YSYEKL. This clonotype was picked up many times. Its antigen is not identified. Preparation of the TCRbeta library involved a method that used unique molecular identifiers. A single record per CDR3 protein comes from TCRdb applying MiXCR to the PCR reads. The table records fewer than 20,000 distinct CDR3 sequences, approximately 5.5% of them present only once. General study findings and limits: TCRbeta diversity was high at day 60 in some patients (a result of surviving recipient T cells and thymic progenitors).

The sequence derives from a boy aged 5-17 years with acute lymphoblastic leukemia, due to receive a stem cell transplant. This sequence joins TRBV4-1 and TRBJ1-1; possibly TRBD1 for D (5 bases). This specimen consisted of PBMCs, obtained before TCRalphabeta/CD19-depleted stem cell transplant. The CDR3 loop reads CASSPGGGRANTEAFF. In nucleotides, the CDR3 is TGCGCCAGCAGCCCCGGGGGAGGCAGGGCGAACACTGAAGCTTTCTTT.